The subject of this entry is one T cell receptor (beta chain). Its antigen is currently unknown. Each patient presented with locally advanced or metastatic urothelial carcinoma. Samples spanned pretreatment and treatment, with 1 to 8 time points per patient. Trimming pared 2 bases from V and 3 bases from J, leaving 11 bases between. From germline, CDR1 is MNHEY and CDR2 SVGAGI. This CDR3 has 14 amino acids. The sample is drawn from a study of PD-L1 blockade in urothelial cancer. Study summary: At 6 weeks and at 3 weeks (second dose) after treatment start, blood was analyzed. Study results and limitations: Expansion of tumor-associated blood clones at 3 weeks was greater in durable-benefit patients.

Assay: immunoSEQ multiplex PCR; the TCRdb copy retains only in-frame clones and omits some. This table has some 30,000 clones, around nine tenths appearing once. The chain has TRBV6-5 and TRBJ2-7; no clear D gene. This sample comprised PBMCs, obtained around atezolizumab (anti-PD-L1) treatment. This sequence was found in a man aged 45 to 65 with urothelial cancer. CDR3 in DNA: TGTGCCAGCAGTTACCACCCGGGTTTCTACGAGCAGTACTTC. Its translation is CASSYHPGFYEQYF.